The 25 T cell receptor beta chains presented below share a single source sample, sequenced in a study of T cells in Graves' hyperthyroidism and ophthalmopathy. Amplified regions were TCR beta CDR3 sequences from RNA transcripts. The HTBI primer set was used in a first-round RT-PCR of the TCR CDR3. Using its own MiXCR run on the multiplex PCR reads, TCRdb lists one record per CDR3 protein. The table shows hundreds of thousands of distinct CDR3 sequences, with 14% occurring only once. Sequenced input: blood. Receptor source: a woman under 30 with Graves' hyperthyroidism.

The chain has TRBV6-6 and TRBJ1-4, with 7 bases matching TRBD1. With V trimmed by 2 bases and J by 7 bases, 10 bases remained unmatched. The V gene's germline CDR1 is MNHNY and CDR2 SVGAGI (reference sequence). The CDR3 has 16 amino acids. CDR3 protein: CASSYRGGGATEKLFF. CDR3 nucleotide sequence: TGTGCCAGCAGTTACCGGGGAGGGGGCGCGACTGAAAAACTGTTTTTT.

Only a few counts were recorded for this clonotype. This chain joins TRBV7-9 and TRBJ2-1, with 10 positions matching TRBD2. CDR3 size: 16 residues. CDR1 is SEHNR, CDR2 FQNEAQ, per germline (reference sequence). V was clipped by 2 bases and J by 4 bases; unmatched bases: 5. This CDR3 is CASSLTAGGLYNEQFF. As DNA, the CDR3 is TGTGCCAGCAGCTTAACAGCGGGAGGGTTATACAATGAGCAGTTCTTC.

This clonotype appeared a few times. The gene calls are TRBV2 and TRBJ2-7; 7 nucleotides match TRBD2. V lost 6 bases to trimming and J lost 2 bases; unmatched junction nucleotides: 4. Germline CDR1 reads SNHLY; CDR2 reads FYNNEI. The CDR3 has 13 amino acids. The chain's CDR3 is CASSELAAYEQYF. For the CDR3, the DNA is TGTGCCAGCAGCGAGCTAGCGGCCTACGAGCAGTACTTC.

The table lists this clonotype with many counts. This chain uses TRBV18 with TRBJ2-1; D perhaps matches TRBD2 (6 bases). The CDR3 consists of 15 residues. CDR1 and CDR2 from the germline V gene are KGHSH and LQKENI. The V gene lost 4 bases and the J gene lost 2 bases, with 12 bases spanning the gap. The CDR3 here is CASSHRDLTYNEQFF. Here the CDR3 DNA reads TGTGCCAGCTCACACCGGGACTTGACCTACAATGAGCAGTTCTTC. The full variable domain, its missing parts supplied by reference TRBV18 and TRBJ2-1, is NAGVMQNPRHLVRRRGQEARLRCSPMKGHSHVYWYRQLPEEGLKFMVYLQKENIIDESGMPKERFSAEFPKEGPSILRIQQVVRGDSAAYFCASSHRDLTYNEQFFGPGTRLTVL.

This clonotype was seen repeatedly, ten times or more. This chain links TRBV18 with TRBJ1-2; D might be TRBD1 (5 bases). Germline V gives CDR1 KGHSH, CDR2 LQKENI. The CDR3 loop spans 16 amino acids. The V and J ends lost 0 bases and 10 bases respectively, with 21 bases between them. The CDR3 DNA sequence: TGTGCCAGCTCACCACCACCTTACAGGACGGCACCTGACTACACCTTC. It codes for CASSPPPYRTAPDYTF.

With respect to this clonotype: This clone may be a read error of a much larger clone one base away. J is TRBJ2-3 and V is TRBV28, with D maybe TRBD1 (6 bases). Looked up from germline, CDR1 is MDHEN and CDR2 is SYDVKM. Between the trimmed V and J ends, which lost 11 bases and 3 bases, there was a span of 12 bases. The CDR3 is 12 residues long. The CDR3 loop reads CAGITGTDTQYF. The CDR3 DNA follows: TGTGCCGGCATAACAGGGACAGATACGCAGTATTTT.

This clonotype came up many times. CDR3 protein: CSARDSRGIAENTGELFF. DNA of the CDR3: TGCAGTGCTAGAGATTCCAGAGGGATAGCGGAGAACACCGGGGAGCTGTTTTTT. The chain recombines TRBV20-1 with TRBJ2-2, with D possibly matching TRBD2 (6 bases). The V gene lost 0 bases and the J gene lost 1 base, with 18 bases spanning the gap. Germline CDR1 is DFQATT and CDR2 is SNEGSKA (reference sequence). The CDR3 is 18 amino acids.

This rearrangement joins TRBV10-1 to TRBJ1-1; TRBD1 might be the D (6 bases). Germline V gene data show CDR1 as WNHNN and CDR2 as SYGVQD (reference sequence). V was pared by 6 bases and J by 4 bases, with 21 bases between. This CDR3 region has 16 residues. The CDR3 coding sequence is TGCGCCAGCAGGCCTAGTCGGGGGGCGCAGGGCACTGAAGCTTTCTTT. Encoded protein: CASRPSRGAQGTEAFF.

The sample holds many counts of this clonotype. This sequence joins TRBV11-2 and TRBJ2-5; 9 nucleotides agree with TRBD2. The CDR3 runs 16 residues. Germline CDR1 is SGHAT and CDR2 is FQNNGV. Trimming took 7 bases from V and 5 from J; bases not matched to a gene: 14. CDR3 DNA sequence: TGTGCCAGCACCACTATAAAGCGGGGGGAATGGGAGACCCAGTACTTC. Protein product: CASTTIKRGEWETQYF.

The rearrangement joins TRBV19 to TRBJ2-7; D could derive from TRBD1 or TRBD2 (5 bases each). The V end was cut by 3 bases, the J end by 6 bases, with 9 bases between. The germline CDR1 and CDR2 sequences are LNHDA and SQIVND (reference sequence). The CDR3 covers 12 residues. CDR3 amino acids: CASSIGDGEQYF. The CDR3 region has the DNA TGTGCCAGTAGTATCGGGGACGGCGAGCAGTACTTC.

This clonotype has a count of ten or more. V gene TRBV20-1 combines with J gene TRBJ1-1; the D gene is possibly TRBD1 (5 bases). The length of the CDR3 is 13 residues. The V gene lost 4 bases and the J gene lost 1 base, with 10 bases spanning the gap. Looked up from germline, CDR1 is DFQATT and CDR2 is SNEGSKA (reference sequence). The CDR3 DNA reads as TGCAGTGCTATAAAGACAGAGAACACTGAAGCTTTCTTT. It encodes CSAIKTENTEAFF.

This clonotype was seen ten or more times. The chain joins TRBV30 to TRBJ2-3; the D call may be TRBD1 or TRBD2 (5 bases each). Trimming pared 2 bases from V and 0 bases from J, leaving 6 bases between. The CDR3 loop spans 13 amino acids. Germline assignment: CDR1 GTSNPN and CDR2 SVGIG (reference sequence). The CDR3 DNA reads TGTGCCTGGAGTAGGGACAGCACAGATACGCAGTATTTT. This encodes CAWSRDSTDTQYF.

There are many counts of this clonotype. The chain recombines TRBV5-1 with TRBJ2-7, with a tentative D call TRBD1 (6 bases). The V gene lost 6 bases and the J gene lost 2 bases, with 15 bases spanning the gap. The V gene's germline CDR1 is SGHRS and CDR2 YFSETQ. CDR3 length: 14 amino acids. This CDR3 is CASTSDRNAYEQYF. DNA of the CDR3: TGCGCCAGCACCTCAGACAGGAACGCCTACGAGCAGTACTTC.

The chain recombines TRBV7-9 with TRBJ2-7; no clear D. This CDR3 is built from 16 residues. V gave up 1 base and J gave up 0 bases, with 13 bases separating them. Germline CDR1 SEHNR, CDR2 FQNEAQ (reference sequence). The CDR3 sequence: CASSLGYRENSYEQYF. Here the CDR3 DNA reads TGTGCCAGCAGCTTAGGTTACCGCGAGAACTCCTACGAGCAGTACTTC.

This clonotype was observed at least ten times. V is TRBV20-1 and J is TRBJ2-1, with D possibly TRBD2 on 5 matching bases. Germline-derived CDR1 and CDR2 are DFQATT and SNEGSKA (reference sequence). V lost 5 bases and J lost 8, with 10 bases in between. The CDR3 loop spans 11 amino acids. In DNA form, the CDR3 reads TGCAGTGCTCCGGACGGGGATGAGCAGTTCTTC. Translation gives CSAPDGDEQFF.

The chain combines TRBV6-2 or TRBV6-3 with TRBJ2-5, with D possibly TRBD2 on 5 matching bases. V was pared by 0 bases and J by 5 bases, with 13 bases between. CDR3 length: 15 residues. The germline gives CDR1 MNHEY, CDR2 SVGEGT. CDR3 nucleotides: TGTGCCAGCAGTTACTCGATCGGTAGCGCGGAGACCCAGTACTTC. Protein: CASSYSIGSAETQYF.

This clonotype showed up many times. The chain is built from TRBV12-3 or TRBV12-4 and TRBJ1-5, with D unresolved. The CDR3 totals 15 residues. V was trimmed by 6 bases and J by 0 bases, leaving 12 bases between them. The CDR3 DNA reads TGTGCCAGCAGGATGGGTTGGCGTAGCAATCAGCCCCAGCATTTT. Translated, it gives CASRMGWRSNQPQHF.

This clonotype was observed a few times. Here the CDR3 DNA reads TGTGCCAGCGCCGACAGGACTGACACCGGGGAGCTGTTTTTT. Its translation: CASADRTDTGELFF. The chain joins TRBV6-2 or TRBV6-3 to TRBJ2-2; TRBD1 is a possible D gene (6 bases). This CDR3 is 14 amino acids long. Trimming removed 8 bases at V and 3 bases at J, with 13 bases between. Germline V lookup: CDR1 MNHEY, CDR2 SVGEGT.

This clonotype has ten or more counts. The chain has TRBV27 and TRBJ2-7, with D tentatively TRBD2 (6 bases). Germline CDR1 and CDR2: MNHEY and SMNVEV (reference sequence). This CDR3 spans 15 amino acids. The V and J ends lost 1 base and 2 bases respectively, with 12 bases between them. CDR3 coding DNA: TGTGCCAGCAGTTTATTTCCGGGGGAGGCCTACGAGCAGTACTTC. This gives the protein CASSLFPGEAYEQYF.

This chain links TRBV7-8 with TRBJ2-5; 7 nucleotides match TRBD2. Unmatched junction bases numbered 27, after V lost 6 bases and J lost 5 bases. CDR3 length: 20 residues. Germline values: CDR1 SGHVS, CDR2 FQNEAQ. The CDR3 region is CASRLGRLVPAGPIGETQYF. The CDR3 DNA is TGTGCCAGCAGGCTAGGTCGTTTGGTCCCAGCGGGACCTATCGGGGAGACCCAGTACTTC.

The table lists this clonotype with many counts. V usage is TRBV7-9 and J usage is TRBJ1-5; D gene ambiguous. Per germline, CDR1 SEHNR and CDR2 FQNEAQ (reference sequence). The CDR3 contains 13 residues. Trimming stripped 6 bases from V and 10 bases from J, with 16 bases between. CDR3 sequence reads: CASSPMEGTPQHF. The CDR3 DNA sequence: TGTGCCAGCAGTCCAATGGAGGGAACACCCCAGCATTTT. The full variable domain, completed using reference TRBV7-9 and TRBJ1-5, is DTGVSQNPRHKITKRGQNVTFRCDPISEHNRLYWYRQTLGQGPEFLTYFQNEAQLEKSRLLSDRFSAERPKGSFSTLEIQRTEQGDSAMYLCASSPMEGTPQHFGDGTRLSIL.

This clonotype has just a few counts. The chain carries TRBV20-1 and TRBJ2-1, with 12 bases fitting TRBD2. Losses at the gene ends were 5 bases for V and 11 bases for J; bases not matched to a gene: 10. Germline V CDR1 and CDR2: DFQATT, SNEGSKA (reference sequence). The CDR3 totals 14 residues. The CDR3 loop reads CSAARTSGNRKQFF. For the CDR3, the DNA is TGCAGTGCTGCAAGGACTAGCGGGAATCGCAAGCAGTTCTTC.

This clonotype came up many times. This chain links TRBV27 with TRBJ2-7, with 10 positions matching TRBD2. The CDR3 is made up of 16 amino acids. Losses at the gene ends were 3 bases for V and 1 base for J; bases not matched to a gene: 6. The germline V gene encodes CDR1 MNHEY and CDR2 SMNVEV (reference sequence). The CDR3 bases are TGTGCCAGCAGTTTCGGCCTAGCGGGAGATTCCTACGAGCAGTACTTC. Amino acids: CASSFGLAGDSYEQYF.

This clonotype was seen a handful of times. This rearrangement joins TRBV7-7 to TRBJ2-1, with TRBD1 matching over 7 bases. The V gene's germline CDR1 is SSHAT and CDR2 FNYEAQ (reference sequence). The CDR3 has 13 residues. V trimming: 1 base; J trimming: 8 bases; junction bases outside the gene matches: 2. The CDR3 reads CASSLGQGHEQFF. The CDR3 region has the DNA TGTGCCAGCAGCTTAGGACAGGGCCATGAGCAGTTCTTC. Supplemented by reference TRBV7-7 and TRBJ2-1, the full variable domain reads GAGVSQSPRYKVTKRGQDVTLRCDPISSHATLYWYQQALGQGPEFLTYFNYEAQPDKSGLPSDRFSAERPEGSISTLTIQRTEQRDSAMYRCASSLGQGHEQFFGPGTRLTVL.

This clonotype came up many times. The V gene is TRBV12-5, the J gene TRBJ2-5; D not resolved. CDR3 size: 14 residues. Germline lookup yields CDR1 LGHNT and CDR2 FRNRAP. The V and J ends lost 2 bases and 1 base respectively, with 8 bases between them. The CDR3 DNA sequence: TGTGCTAGTGGTTTGTCGGGCAGCCAAGAGACCCAGTACTTC. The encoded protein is CASGLSGSQETQYF.